The 29 T cell receptor beta chains given below trace back to one sample, sequenced in a study of T cell responses to AZD1222 COVID-19 vaccine. Produced via immunoSEQ multiplex PCR; TCRdb's table is partial and in-frame only. The profile shows 90,000 to 150,000 clones, around 92% of them singletons. The source material was peripheral blood, sampled 28 days after the second AZD1222 dose. The source of these receptors is an adult who received the AZD1222 COVID-19 vaccine.

The chain links TRBV6-5 to TRBJ1-5, with 7 nucleotides matching TRBD1. The CDR3 runs 13 residues. CDR1 MNHEY and CDR2 SVGAGI come from the germline V gene. V dropped 6 bases and J dropped 6; count of bases not matched to a gene: 5. The CDR3 bases are TGTGCCAGCAGCCCCGACAGGGTTCAGCCCCAGCATTTT. Translated, it gives CASSPDRVQPQHF.

V is TRBV5-1 and J is TRBJ1-3, with 7 nucleotides matching TRBD1. V lost 7 bases to trimming and J lost 2 bases; unmatched junction nucleotides: 9. CDR1 and CDR2 from the germline V gene are SGHRS and YFSETQ. The CDR3 sequence is 15 residues long. The CDR3 protein is CASCSTGNTGNTIYF. The CDR3 region has the DNA TGCGCCAGCTGCTCGACAGGGAATACTGGAAACACCATATATTTT.

This clone is a singleton in its sample. The genes are TRBV3-1 (or the pseudogene TRBV3-2) and TRBJ1-2, with D hard to call. Trimming removed 3 bases from V and 8 bases from J, with 13 bases in between. Germline CDR1 and CDR2: LGHDT and YNNKEL (reference sequence). The CDR3 runs to 13 residues. The CDR3 nucleotides read TGTGCCAGCAGCCACCTAACAGAGGGCGGCTACACCTTC. Translated: CASSHLTEGGYTF.

V gene TRBV7-9 combines with J gene TRBJ2-1; 8 nucleotides agree with TRBD2. V gave up 11 bases and J gave up 6 bases; unmatched junction bases: 9. The CDR3 totals 13 residues. The germline gives CDR1 SEHNR, CDR2 FQNEAQ (reference sequence). The CDR3 DNA follows: TGTGCCCTTGTACCGGGAGGGCCCAATGAGCAGTTCTTC. Its protein product is CALVPGGPNEQFF.

This clone was observed a single time. The CDR3 is CASSPIGVTTSGGTDTQYF. CDR3 DNA sequence: TGTGCCAGCTCACCTATAGGGGTGACGACTAGCGGGGGCACAGATACGCAGTATTTT. The chain has TRBV18 and TRBJ2-3; 11 positions match TRBD2. Germline CDR1 and CDR2: KGHSH and LQKENI. CDR3 size: 19 residues. V shed 3 bases, J shed 1 base, and the junction held 12 bases outside the gene matches.

The chain couples TRBV5-4 to TRBJ1-3; no firm D call. The length of the CDR3 is 14 residues. Trimming left V 0 bases short and J 2 bases short, with 6 bases between. Germline-derived CDR1 and CDR2 are SGHNT and YYREEE (reference sequence). CDR3 loop: CASSLGGTGNTIYF. The CDR3 region has the DNA TGTGCCAGCAGCTTGGGAGGGACTGGAAACACCATATATTTT.

This rearrangement joins TRBV10-3 to TRBJ1-4; no reliable D call. In germline, CDR1 is ENHRY, CDR2 SYGVKD. Deletions cut 4 bases from V and 3 bases from J, with 6 bases between. The CDR3 totals 13 residues. The CDR3 nucleotides read TGTGCCATCAGTGGGACGGCTAATGAAAAACTGTTTTTT. This encodes CAISGTANEKLFF.

The rearrangement joins TRBV5-4 to TRBJ2-3, with TRBD2 identical over 7 bases. V lost 1 base to trimming and J lost 4 bases; unmatched junction nucleotides: 12. CDR1 SGHNT and CDR2 YYREEE come from the germline V gene (reference sequence). This CDR3 spans 17 amino acids. CDR3 sequence: CASSLPGGRGPADTQYF. The CDR3 bases are TGTGCCAGCAGCTTGCCGGGGGGAAGAGGGCCGGCAGATACGCAGTATTTT.

The chain recombines TRBV14 with TRBJ1-4; a possible D gene is TRBD1 (6 bases). Germline lookup yields CDR1 SGHDN and CDR2 FVKESK. Deletions cut 3 bases from V and 7 bases from J, with 15 bases between. This CDR3 is 15 amino acids long. The chain's CDR3 is CASSQRTGTAEKLFF. DNA of the CDR3: TGTGCCAGCAGCCAGCGAACAGGGACGGCTGAAAAACTGTTTTTT.

This chain connects TRBV5-1 to TRBJ1-2, with D perhaps matching TRBD1 (6 bases). CDR3 size: 15 residues. Trimming pared 0 bases from V and 7 bases from J, leaving 16 bases between. CDR1 is SGHRS, CDR2 YFSETQ, per germline. The CDR3 DNA reads TGCGCCAGCAGCTTGGGGAACAGGGCCCCGGGTGGCTACACCTTC. Amino acids: CASSLGNRAPGGYTF.

The chain uses TRBV28 and TRBJ1-3; maybe TRBD1 (5 bases). V was pared by 3 bases and J by 3 bases, with 18 bases between. Germline V lookup: CDR1 MDHEN, CDR2 SYDVKM. CDR3 length: 17 residues. CDR3 coding DNA: TGTGCCAGCAGTTTCTCCGGGGGGAGACTGGGTGGAAACACCATATATTTT. This translates into CASSFSGGRLGGNTIYF.

This clone appeared once. The gene calls are TRBV5-1 and TRBJ2-2; TRBD2 matches at 10 bases. Germline V gene lookup returns CDR1 SGHRS and CDR2 YFSETQ. CDR3 length: 17 residues. With 0 bases clipped from V and 4 bases from J, the junction kept 6 bases outside the gene matches. This CDR3 is CASSLAASGRGTGELFF. CDR3 sequence (DNA): TGCGCCAGCAGCTTGGCGGCTAGCGGGAGAGGCACCGGGGAGCTGTTTTTT.

This clone showed up just once. The chain uses TRBV18 and TRBJ2-3; 9 bases map to TRBD2. Germline V CDR1 and CDR2: KGHSH, LQKENI. CDR3 size: 16 residues. V lost 0 bases, J lost 4 bases, and 5 bases stayed unmatched. CDR3 in amino acids: CASSPPGTSNADTQYF. For the CDR3, the DNA is TGTGCCAGCTCACCACCCGGGACTAGCAATGCAGATACGCAGTATTTT.

V and J are TRBV2 and TRBJ1-2, with a weak D call TRBD1 (6 bases). Germline assignment: CDR1 SNHLY and CDR2 FYNNEI. V was cut by 7 bases and J by 4 bases, with 13 bases left in between. CDR3 length equals 13 residues. This CDR3 is CASIRGISYGYTF. In nucleotides, the CDR3 is TGTGCCAGCATAAGGGGGATTAGCTATGGCTACACCTTC. The whole variable domain, filled in from reference TRBV2 and TRBJ1-2, reads EPEVTQTPSHQVTQMGQEVILRCVPISNHLYFYWYRQILGQKVEFLVSFYNNEISEKSEIFDDQFSVERPDGSNFTLKIRSTKLEDSAMYFCASIRGISYGYTFGSGTRLTVV.

The chain employs TRBV6-5 and TRBJ2-7; 15 bases align to TRBD2. The V gene's germline CDR1 is MNHEY and CDR2 SVGAGI. The CDR3 loop spans 15 amino acids. V lost 6 bases, J lost 1 base, and 1 base stayed unmatched. CDR3 nucleotide sequence: TGTGCCAGCAGAGGGACTAGCGGGGGGTCCTACGAGCAGTACTTC. Its protein product is CASRGTSGGSYEQYF.

The chain recombines TRBV28 with TRBJ2-2, with unresolved D. There are 15 residues in the CDR3. Germline V gene lookup returns CDR1 MDHEN and CDR2 SYDVKM. With 4 bases removed from V and 4 bases from J, the gap between germline ends came to 13 bases. CDR3 amino acids: CASSSSSLVTGELFF. CDR3 in DNA: TGTGCCAGCAGTTCTTCAAGTCTCGTCACCGGGGAGCTGTTTTTT.

This clone was detected ten times or more. This chain uses TRBV2 with TRBJ2-3; 7 nucleotides match TRBD1. Unmatched junction bases numbered 7, after V lost 2 bases and J lost 2 bases. The V gene's germline CDR1 is SNHLY and CDR2 FYNNEI. This CDR3 has 16 residues. In DNA, the CDR3 is TGTGCCAGCAGTGAATTCGGACAGGCTACCACAGATACGCAGTATTTT. Translation gives CASSEFGQATTDTQYF.

The chain uses TRBV29-1 and TRBJ1-1; 7 bases align to TRBD1. Germline-derived CDR1 and CDR2 are SQVTM and ANQGSEA. CDR3 size: 17 residues. With 6 bases clipped from V and 2 bases from J, the junction kept 18 bases outside the gene matches. CDR3 nucleotides: TGCAGCGTCGCCGACCAAACTAGGGGGCGTAGAAACACTGAAGCTTTCTTT. It is translated as CSVADQTRGRRNTEAFF.

The table lists this clone with a count of one. This chain joins TRBV13 and TRBJ2-7, with D perhaps TRBD1 (5 bases). Trimming shortened V by 3 bases and J by 2 bases, and 8 bases separated the two germline ends. The CDR3 has 13 residues. Germline loops: CDR1 PRHDT, CDR2 FYEKMQ (reference sequence). The CDR3 DNA reads TGTGCCAGCAGCTTCCCCAGGGCCTACGAGCAGTACTTC. Amino acids: CASSFPRAYEQYF. Full variable domain (outside the CDR3, taken from reference TRBV13 and TRBJ2-7): AAGVIQSPRHLIKEKRETATLKCYPIPRHDTVYWYQQGPGQDPQFLISFYEKMQSDKGSIPDRFSAQQFSDYHSELNMSSLELGDSALYFCASSFPRAYEQYFGPGTRLTVT.

The chain has TRBV24-1 and TRBJ2-4, with TRBD1 matching over 8 bases. Per germline, CDR1 KGHDR and CDR2 SFDVKD. V shed 8 bases, J shed 1 base, and the junction held 12 bases outside the gene matches. The CDR3 runs 17 residues. The CDR3 bases are TGTGCCACCACTCCGGGACAGGTCTCCTTCGCCAAAAACATTCAGTACTTC. Protein product: CATTPGQVSFAKNIQYF.

Written as DNA, the CDR3 is TGTGCCAGCAAGGGGGGCGCGGTCTACAATGAGCAGTTCTTC. As protein: CASKGGAVYNEQFF. This chain connects TRBV28 to TRBJ2-1; D might be TRBD1 or TRBD2, each matching 6 bases. V was cut by 7 bases and J by 3 bases, with 13 bases left in between. CDR3 length equals 14 residues. Germline lookup yields CDR1 MDHEN and CDR2 SYDVKM.

The chain joins TRBV14 to TRBJ2-7, with D unclear. Between the trimmed V and J ends, which lost 2 bases and 4 bases, there was a span of 12 bases. The V gene's germline CDR1 is SGHDN and CDR2 FVKESK. CDR3 length equals 14 residues. The CDR3 reads CASSQKSDLYEQYF. In DNA form, the CDR3 reads TGTGCCAGCAGCCAAAAATCGGACCTTTACGAGCAGTACTTC.

The chain employs TRBV5-4 and TRBJ2-3, with TRBD1 as a possible D gene (5 bases). Trimming stripped 0 bases from V and 4 bases from J, with 9 bases between. Germline values: CDR1 SGHNT, CDR2 YYREEE (reference sequence). The CDR3 runs 14 residues. This CDR3 is CASSLEGVPDTQYF. CDR3 sequence (DNA): TGTGCCAGCAGCTTGGAAGGGGTTCCAGATACGCAGTATTTT.

V is TRBV14 and J is TRBJ1-3; 9 bases align to TRBD1. The CDR3 covers 16 residues. V lost 3 bases and J lost 3; bases outside the gene matches: 6. Looked up from germline, CDR1 is SGHDN and CDR2 is FVKESK. The CDR3 here is CASSQAGTGYGNTIYF. The CDR3 DNA is TGTGCCAGCAGCCAGGCCGGGACAGGGTATGGAAACACCATATATTTT.

The chain carries TRBV7-9 and TRBJ2-1, with 11 bases aligning to TRBD2. Germline lookup yields CDR1 SEHNR and CDR2 FQNEAQ (reference sequence). CDR3 length: 16 amino acids. Trimming took 1 base from V and 8 from J; bases not matched to a gene: 7. The CDR3 loop reads CASSLGVAGGPYEQFF. The CDR3, as DNA: TGTGCCAGCAGCTTAGGAGTAGCGGGAGGGCCCTATGAGCAGTTCTTC. Drawing the rest from reference TRBV7-9 and TRBJ2-1, the complete variable domain is DTGVSQNPRHKITKRGQNVTFRCDPISEHNRLYWYRQTLGQGPEFLTYFQNEAQLEKSRLLSDRFSAERPKGSFSTLEIQRTEQGDSAMYLCASSLGVAGGPYEQFFGPGTRLTVL.

The gene calls are TRBV5-1 and TRBJ1-6; tentatively, D is TRBD1 (5 bases). In germline, CDR1 is SGHRS, CDR2 YFSETQ. The CDR3 has 14 residues. The ends were cut back, 0 bases at V and 7 bases at J, with 8 bases in the middle. Here the CDR3 DNA reads TGCGCCAGCAGCTTGGCTGGGGACAATTCACCCCTCCACTTT. Encoded protein: CASSLAGDNSPLHF.

V usage is TRBV24-1 and J usage is TRBJ2-5; possibly TRBD2 for D (5 bases). The CDR3 has 17 residues. Deletions cut 3 bases from V and 1 base from J, with 17 bases between. The germline gives CDR1 KGHDR, CDR2 SFDVKD. The CDR3 sequence: CATSDLPSGKFQETQYF. The CDR3 coding sequence is TGTGCCACCAGTGATCTCCCCTCCGGGAAATTCCAAGAGACCCAGTACTTC.

This chain uses TRBV10-3 with TRBJ1-6; D ambiguous. The CDR3 length is 17 residues. Germline assignment: CDR1 ENHRY and CDR2 SYGVKD. V lost 0 bases and J 0 bases, leaving 9 bases between the germline ends. CDR3 bases: TGTGCCATCAGTGAGTCTCTCCAGAGCTCCTATAATTCACCCCTCCACTTT. Its protein is CAISESLQSSYNSPLHF.

This clone was counted a single time. J is TRBJ1-2 and V is TRBV7-8; no firm D call. V gave up 4 bases and J gave up 2 bases, with 11 bases separating them. CDR3 size: 14 residues. CDR1 is SGHVS and CDR2 is FQNEAQ in the germline V gene. In nucleotides, the CDR3 is TGTGCCAGCAGCTCGTCCTACTCAAACTATGGCTACACCTTC. It encodes CASSSSYSNYGYTF.